The 18 T cell receptor beta chains given below trace back to one sample, sequenced in a study of T-cell reconstitution after alpha-beta-depleted transplantation in children. TCRbeta library preparation incorporated unique molecular identifiers. TCRdb re-called the PCR reads through MiXCR, storing one row per CDR3 protein. The top ten hold about 2.2% of the sample, which has a few hundred thousand distinct CDR3 sequences, about an eighth seen once. Source: PBMCs, mostly from graft donor cells, taken 360 days after TCRalphabeta/CD19-depleted stem cell transplant. Every receptor here comes from a male patient younger than 18 who had a stem cell transplant for acute myeloid leukemia, so the T cells may come from the graft donor.

J is TRBJ2-1 and V is TRBV5-1; 8 nucleotides line up with TRBD1. Trimming removed 0 bases from V and 1 base from J; junction bases left unmatched: 3. From germline, CDR1 is SGHRS and CDR2 YFSETQ. The CDR3 is 16 residues long. CDR3 sequence (DNA): TGCGCCAGCAGCTTGGTACGACAGGGGTCCTACAATGAGCAGTTCTTC. Protein product: CASSLVRQGSYNEQFF. Full variable domain (rest looked up from reference TRBV5-1 and TRBJ2-1): KAGVTQTPRYLIKTRGQQVTLSCSPISGHRSVSWYQQTPGQGLQFLFEYFSETQRNKGNFPGRFSGRQFSNSRSEMNVSTLELGDSALYLCASSLVRQGSYNEQFFGPGTRLTVL.

The chain couples TRBV20-1 to TRBJ2-6; D possibly matches TRBD1 or TRBD2 (5 bases each). This CDR3 is 17 amino acids long. From germline, CDR1 is DFQATT and CDR2 SNEGSKA (reference sequence). V was pared by 2 bases and J by 3 bases, with 17 bases between. The CDR3 coding sequence is TGCAGTGCTAGATCTGGGGGACCGTCGGGTGGGGCCAACGTCCTGACTTTC. Residues: CSARSGGPSGGANVLTF.

Details on this clonotype: One junction end disagrees with the germline gene, perhaps due to a read error. The chain employs TRBV6-5 and TRBJ2-1; D uncertain. The CDR3 has 12 amino acids. Per germline, CDR1 MNHEY and CDR2 SVGAGI. CDR3 in DNA: TGTGCCAGCAGCGACTCCCACAATGAGCAGTTCTTC. This codes for CASSDSHNEQFF.

The sample holds a few counts of this clonotype. The chain is built from TRBV7-3 and TRBJ2-5; D uncertain. The V end was cut by 4 bases, the J end by 2 bases, with 11 bases between. The CDR3 loop spans 14 amino acids. Germline CDR1 SGHTA, CDR2 FQGTGA. The CDR3 spells CASSSSGRQETQYF. The CDR3 DNA follows: TGTGCCAGCAGCTCTTCAGGTAGACAAGAGACCCAGTACTTC.

There are many counts of this clonotype. CDR3 amino acids: CSARVEGYEQYF. The CDR3 DNA is TGCAGTGCTAGAGTGGAAGGCTACGAGCAGTACTTC. V usage is TRBV20-1 and J usage is TRBJ2-7; D uncertain. The CDR3 is 12 residues long. The V end was cut by 1 base, the J end by 3 bases, with 7 bases between. Germline-derived CDR1 and CDR2 are DFQATT and SNEGSKA (reference sequence).

V and J are TRBV19 and TRBJ2-4; 9 bases align to TRBD1. V lost 5 bases and J lost 1; bases outside the gene matches: 15. The CDR3 totals 19 residues. Germline CDR1 LNHDA, CDR2 SQIVND (reference sequence). CDR3 DNA sequence: TGTGCCAGTAGTTTTCCGGGACAGGGTATTGATTCGGCCAAAAACATTCAGTACTTC. Protein product: CASSFPGQGIDSAKNIQYF.

This clonotype came up a few times. CDR3 DNA sequence: TGTGCCAGCAGTTACTCGATAGCCGACCCCGGGGAGCTGTTTTTT. It encodes CASSYSIADPGELFF. This rearrangement joins TRBV6-5 to TRBJ2-2; no reliable D call. Trimming shortened V by 0 bases and J by 6 bases, and 11 bases separated the two germline ends. This CDR3 spans 15 amino acids. The germline gives CDR1 MNHEY, CDR2 SVGAGI.

The chain carries TRBV9 and TRBJ2-7; D possibly corresponds to TRBD1 (6 bases). The CDR3 has 15 residues. Looked up from germline, CDR1 is SGDLS and CDR2 is YYNGEE. V lost 0 bases to trimming and J lost 6 bases, with 16 bases between them. CDR3 DNA: TGTGCCAGCAGCGTAGAGGTCAGGGGACACGGCGAGCAGTACTTC. Its protein is CASSVEVRGHGEQYF.

This clonotype has a handful of counts. The chain has TRBV29-1 and TRBJ2-7; D not resolved. This CDR3 comprises 13 residues. The germline V gene has CDR1 SQVTM and CDR2 ANQGSEA. Trimming removed 0 bases from V and 2 bases from J, with 8 bases in between. For the CDR3, the DNA is TGCAGCGTTGAAGAGAAGGGTCCCTACGAGCAGTACTTC. Translation gives CSVEEKGPYEQYF.

This clonotype has more than one count but fewer than ten. The J gene is TRBJ2-5, the V gene TRBV7-2, with 7 positions matching TRBD2. Trimming took 3 bases from V and 3 from J; bases not matched to a gene: 10. This CDR3 is built from 16 residues. In germline, CDR1 is SGHTA, CDR2 FQGNSA. CDR3 in amino acids: CASSLLWASGKETQYF. The CDR3 region has the DNA TGTGCCAGCAGCTTGCTTTGGGCTAGCGGTAAAGAGACCCAGTACTTC. Together with reference TRBV7-2 and TRBJ2-5, the CDR3 gives the full variable domain: GAGVSQSPSNKVTEKGKDVELRCDPISGHTALYWYRQSLGQGLEFLIYFQGNSAPDKSGLPSDRFSAERTGGSVSTLTIQRTQQEDSAVYLCASSLLWASGKETQYFGPGTRLLVL.

This clonotype was seen at least ten times. The rearrangement joins TRBV15 to TRBJ2-1, with D tentatively TRBD2 (6 bases). Germline CDR1 LNHNV, CDR2 YYDKDF (reference sequence). Trimming cost V 3 bases and J 6 bases, with 15 bases left between them. The CDR3 runs to 15 residues. This chain's CDR3 is CATSRTGGPLNEQFF. The CDR3 DNA sequence: TGTGCCACCAGCAGGACCGGAGGGCCTCTCAATGAGCAGTTCTTC.

The CDR3 nucleotides read TGTGCCAGCACTTTGTCCCCGATCTCTGGAAACACCATATATTTT. It translates to CASTLSPISGNTIYF. This chain links TRBV12-3 or TRBV12-4 with TRBJ1-3; D unresolved. V was pared by 7 bases and J by 0 bases, with 13 bases between. The CDR3 has 15 amino acids.

This clonotype was detected only a few times. J is TRBJ2-7 and V is TRBV6-6; 11 positions agree with TRBD2. The CDR3 consists of 12 residues. V gave up 6 bases and J gave up 10 bases; unmatched junction bases: 5. In germline, CDR1 is MNHNY, CDR2 SVGAGI (reference sequence). The CDR3 loop reads CASRGTSGPQYF. In nucleotides, the CDR3 is TGTGCCAGCAGGGGGACTAGCGGTCCTCAGTACTTC.

J is TRBJ1-5 and V is TRBV20-1, with a possible D match to TRBD1 (5 bases). The CDR3 has 14 amino acids. Trimming removed 1 base at V and 1 base at J, with 8 bases between. The V gene's germline CDR1 is DFQATT and CDR2 SNEGSKA (reference sequence). The CDR3 coding sequence is TGCAGTGCTAGAGTATGGGACAGCAATCAGCCCCAGCATTTT. Protein product: CSARVWDSNQPQHF.

A few counts support this clonotype. This rearrangement joins TRBV9 to TRBJ2-2, with D perhaps matching TRBD2 (6 bases). This CDR3 has 14 amino acids. Germline V gives CDR1 SGDLS, CDR2 YYNGEE. Deletions cut 0 bases from V and 7 bases from J, with 10 bases between. The CDR3, as DNA: TGTGCCAGCAGCGTAGTGGGGGGAGTCGGGGAGCTGTTTTTT. Encoded protein: CASSVVGGVGELFF.

The chain recombines TRBV29-1 with TRBJ1-2; a weak D match, TRBD1 (6 bases). This CDR3 comprises 12 residues. Germline V gene data show CDR1 as SQVTM and CDR2 as ANQGSEA. Trimming removed 4 bases from V and 6 bases from J, with 12 bases in between. The CDR3 spells CSVGGAFHGYTF. The DNA for the CDR3 is TGCAGCGTTGGGGGGGCTTTCCATGGCTACACCTTC.

The rearrangement links TRBV7-2 to TRBJ2-7; 7 bases agree with TRBD2. CDR3 size: 15 residues. Germline V gene lookup returns CDR1 SGHTA and CDR2 FQGNSA. The V segment lost 2 bases and the J segment 2 bases; nucleotides outside the gene matches: 6. CDR3 residues: CASSLPGRETYEQYF. The DNA for the CDR3 is TGTGCCAGCAGCTTACCCGGGCGGGAGACCTACGAGCAGTACTTC.

In this sample, this clonotype turned up a few times. V gene TRBV6-5 combines with J gene TRBJ1-2; maybe TRBD1 (6 bases). This CDR3 has 15 amino acids. V was clipped by 0 bases and J by 5 bases, with 13 bases between them. Germline-derived CDR1 and CDR2 are MNHEY and SVGAGI. CDR3 DNA: TGTGCCAGCAGTTACTCGATCGCACAGGGTTATGGCTACACCTTC. Its translation: CASSYSIAQGYGYTF.